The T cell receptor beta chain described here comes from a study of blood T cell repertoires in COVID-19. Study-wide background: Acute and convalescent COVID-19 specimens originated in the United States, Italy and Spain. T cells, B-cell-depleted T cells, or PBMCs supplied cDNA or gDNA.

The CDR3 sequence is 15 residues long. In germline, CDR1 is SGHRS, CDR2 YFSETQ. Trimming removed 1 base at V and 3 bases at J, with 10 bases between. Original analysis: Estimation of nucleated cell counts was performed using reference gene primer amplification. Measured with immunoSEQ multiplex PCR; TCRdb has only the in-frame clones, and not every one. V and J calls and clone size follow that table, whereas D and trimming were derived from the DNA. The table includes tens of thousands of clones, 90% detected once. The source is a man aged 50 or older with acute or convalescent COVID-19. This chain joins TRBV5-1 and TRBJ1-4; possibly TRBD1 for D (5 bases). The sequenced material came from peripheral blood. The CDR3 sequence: CASSLMGGSNEKLFF. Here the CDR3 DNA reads TGCGCCAGCAGCTTGATGGGGGGGTCTAATGAAAAACTGTTTTTT.